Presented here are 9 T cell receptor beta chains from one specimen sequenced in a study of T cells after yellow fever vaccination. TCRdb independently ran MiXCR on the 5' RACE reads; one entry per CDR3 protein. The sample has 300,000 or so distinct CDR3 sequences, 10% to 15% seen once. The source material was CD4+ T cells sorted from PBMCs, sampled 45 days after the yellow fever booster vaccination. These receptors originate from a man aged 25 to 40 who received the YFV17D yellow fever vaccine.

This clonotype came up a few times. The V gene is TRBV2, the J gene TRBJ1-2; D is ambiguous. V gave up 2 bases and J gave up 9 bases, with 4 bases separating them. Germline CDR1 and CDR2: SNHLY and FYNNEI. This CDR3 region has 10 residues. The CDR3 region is CASSEPSYTF. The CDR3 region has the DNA TGTGCCAGCAGTGAACCGAGCTACACCTTC.

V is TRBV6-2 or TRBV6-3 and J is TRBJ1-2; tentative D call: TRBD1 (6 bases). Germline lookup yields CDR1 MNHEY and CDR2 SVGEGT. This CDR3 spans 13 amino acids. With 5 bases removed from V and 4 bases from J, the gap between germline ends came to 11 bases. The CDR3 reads CASSPGDGYGYTF. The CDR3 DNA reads TGTGCCAGCAGTCCAGGGGACGGCTATGGCTACACCTTC.

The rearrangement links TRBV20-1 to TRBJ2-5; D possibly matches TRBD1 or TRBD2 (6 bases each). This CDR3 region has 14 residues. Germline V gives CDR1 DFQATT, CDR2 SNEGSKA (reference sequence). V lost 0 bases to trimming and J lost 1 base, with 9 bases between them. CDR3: CSAREQGLQETQYF. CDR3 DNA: TGCAGTGCTAGAGAACAGGGACTCCAAGAGACCCAGTACTTC.

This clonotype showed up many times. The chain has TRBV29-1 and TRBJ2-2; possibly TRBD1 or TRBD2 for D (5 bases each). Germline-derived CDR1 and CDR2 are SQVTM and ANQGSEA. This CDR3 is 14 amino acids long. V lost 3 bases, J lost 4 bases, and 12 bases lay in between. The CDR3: CSVDGGQSTGELFF. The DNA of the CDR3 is TGCAGCGTTGATGGAGGACAAAGCACCGGGGAGCTGTTTTTT.

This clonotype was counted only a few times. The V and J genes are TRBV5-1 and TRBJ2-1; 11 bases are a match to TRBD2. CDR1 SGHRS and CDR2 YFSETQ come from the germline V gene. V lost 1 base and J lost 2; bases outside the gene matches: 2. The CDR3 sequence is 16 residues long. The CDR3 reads CASSLQLAGAYNEQFF. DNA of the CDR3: TGCGCCAGCAGCTTGCAACTAGCGGGAGCCTACAATGAGCAGTTCTTC.

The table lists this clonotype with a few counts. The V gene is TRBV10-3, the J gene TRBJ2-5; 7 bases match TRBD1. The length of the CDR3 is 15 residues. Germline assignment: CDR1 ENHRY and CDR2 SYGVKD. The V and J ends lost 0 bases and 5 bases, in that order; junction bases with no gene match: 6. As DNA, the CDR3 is TGTGCCATCAGTGAGTCGACCAGGGGGATGGAGACCCAGTACTTC. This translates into CAISESTRGMETQYF.

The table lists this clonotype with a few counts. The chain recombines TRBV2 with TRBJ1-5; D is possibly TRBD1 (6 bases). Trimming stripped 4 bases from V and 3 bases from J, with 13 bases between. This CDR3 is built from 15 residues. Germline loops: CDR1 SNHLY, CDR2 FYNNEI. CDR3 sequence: CASSGGGRTNQPQHF. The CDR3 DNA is TGTGCCAGCAGTGGAGGGGGTCGAACCAATCAGCCCCAGCATTTT.

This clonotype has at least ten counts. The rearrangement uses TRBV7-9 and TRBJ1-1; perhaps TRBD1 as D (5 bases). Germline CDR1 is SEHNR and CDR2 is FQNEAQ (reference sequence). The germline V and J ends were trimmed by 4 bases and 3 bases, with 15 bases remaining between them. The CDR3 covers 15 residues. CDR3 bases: TGTGCCAGCAGCTACCCGGAGGGGAGGTACACTGAAGCTTTCTTT. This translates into CASSYPEGRYTEAFF.

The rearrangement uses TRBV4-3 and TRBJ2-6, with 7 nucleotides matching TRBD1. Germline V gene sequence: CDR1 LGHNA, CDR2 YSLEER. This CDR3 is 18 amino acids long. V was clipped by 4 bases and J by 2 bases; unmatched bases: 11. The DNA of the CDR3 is TGCGCCAGCAGCCGACGCCCTACAGGGGACGCTGGGGCCAACGTCCTGACTTTC. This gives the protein CASSRRPTGDAGANVLTF.